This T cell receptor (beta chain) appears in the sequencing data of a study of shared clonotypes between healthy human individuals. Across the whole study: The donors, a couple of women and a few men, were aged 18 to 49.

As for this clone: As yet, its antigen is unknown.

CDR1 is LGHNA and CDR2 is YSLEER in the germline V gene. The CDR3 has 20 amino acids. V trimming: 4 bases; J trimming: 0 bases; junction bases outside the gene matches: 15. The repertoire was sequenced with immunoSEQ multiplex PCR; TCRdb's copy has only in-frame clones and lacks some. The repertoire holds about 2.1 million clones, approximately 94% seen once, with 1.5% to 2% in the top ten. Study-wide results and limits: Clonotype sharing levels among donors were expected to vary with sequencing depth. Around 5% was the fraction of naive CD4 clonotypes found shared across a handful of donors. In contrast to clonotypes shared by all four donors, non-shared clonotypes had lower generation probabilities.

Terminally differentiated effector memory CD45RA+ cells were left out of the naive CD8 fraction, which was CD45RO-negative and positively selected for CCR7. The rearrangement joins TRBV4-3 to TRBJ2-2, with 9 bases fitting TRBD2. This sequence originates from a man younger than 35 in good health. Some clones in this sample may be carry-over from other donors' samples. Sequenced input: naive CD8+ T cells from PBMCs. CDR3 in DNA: TGCGCCAGCAGCCTCGTTGTGGGAATAGCGGGAGCTTCGAACACCGGGGAGCTGTTTTTT. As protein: CASSLVVGIAGASNTGELFF.